Below, one TCR beta chain is given with its context. What it recognizes is unknown. With 0 bases clipped from V and 11 bases from J, the junction kept 8 bases outside the gene matches. In germline, CDR1 is SGDLS, CDR2 YYNGEE. The CDR3 extends over 14 amino acids. Together with a sample-barcoded 5' primer, a J-beta primer mix was included in a second PCR lasting about 7 to 12 cycles. Every sample returned 3 million or more CDR3-containing paired-end reads. TCRdb reprocessed the 5' RACE reads with MiXCR, giving one entry per CDR3 protein. The repertoire holds hundreds of thousands of distinct CDR3 sequences, approximately 25% seen once, with 9.4% in the top ten. This sample is part of a study of blood T cells in healthy people across ages. Study observations and caveats: As naive T cell percentage varied, TCR beta diversity correlated strongly with it.

These same data were also listed under a study on T cells of mothers and their children.

What was sequenced was blood. This TCR came from a boy aged 10-17 years in good health. The chain employs TRBV9 and TRBJ2-5; 9 bases match TRBD1. CDR3 nucleotide sequence: TGTGCCAGCAGCGTAGGGACAGGGGCTGGTGAGCAGTACTTC. Translation: CASSVGTGAGEQYF.